These 10 T cell receptor beta chains were all obtained from the same sample, sequenced in a study of metastatic and nonmetastatic thyroid tumors. TCRdb reassembled clones from the PCR reads with MiXCR. The sample includes around 34,000 clones, roughly 17% of them seen just once. All patients reached thyroid surgery having received no treatment beforehand. Source material: blood. Every receptor here comes from a female donor with papillary thyroid cancer or a benign thyroid nodule (not recorded which). Some clones in this sample may be carry-over from other donors' samples.

Regarding this clone: One end of the junction fails to match germline, which may point to a read error. The chain has TRBV7-3 and TRBJ1-1; 7 positions agree with TRBD1. CDR3 size: 13 residues. The germline gives CDR1 SGHTA, CDR2 FQGTGA. The CDR3 DNA reads TGTGCCAGCAGCACGAACAGGGGTGCTGATGCTTTCTTT. It is translated as CASSTNRGADAFF.

The chain combines TRBV29-1 with TRBJ1-5; D unclear. This CDR3 contains 13 residues. The V end lost 4 bases, the J end lost 6 bases, and 13 bases lay between the germline ends. The V gene's germline CDR1 is SQVTM and CDR2 ANQGSEA. The CDR3 coding sequence is TGCAGCGTTGTGATGGGGTATGGTCAGCCCCAGCATTTT. It specifies CSVVMGYGQPQHF.

The chain employs TRBV2 and TRBJ2-7; 7 bases match TRBD2. V lost 6 bases and J lost 6; bases outside the gene matches: 14. This CDR3 is 15 amino acids long. Germline assignment: CDR1 SNHLY and CDR2 FYNNEI. CDR3 amino acids: CASSGIGTIGSEQYF. CDR3 nucleotide sequence: TGTGCCAGCAGCGGAATAGGGACTATCGGTAGCGAGCAGTACTTC.

This clone was picked up many times. The chain employs TRBV6-1 and TRBJ2-3, with 8 bases lining up with TRBD1. The CDR3 has 16 residues. V was clipped by 3 bases and J by 1 base; unmatched bases: 6. CDR1 and CDR2 (germline): MNHNS, SASEGT. The CDR3 sequence is CASSDPPGQGTDTQYF. DNA of the CDR3: TGTGCCAGCAGTGACCCACCGGGACAGGGCACAGATACGCAGTATTTT.

This clone was seen ten or more times. The chain recombines TRBV2 with TRBJ1-6, with 8 bases identical to TRBD1. J was trimmed by 10 bases and V by 8 bases; bases with no gene match: 10. Germline V gene lookup returns CDR1 SNHLY and CDR2 FYNNEI. This CDR3 has 14 amino acids. CDR3 nucleotide sequence: TGTGCCAGCTCCAAGGACAGGGTGCAATCACCCCTCCACTTT. Translation gives CASSKDRVQSPLHF.

This clone was seen many times. This rearrangement joins TRBV20-1 to TRBJ1-5, with a tentative D call TRBD1 (5 bases). The CDR3 is 15 amino acids. CDR1 and CDR2 from the germline V gene are DFQATT and SNEGSKA (reference sequence). The germline V and J ends were trimmed by 0 bases and 2 bases, with 11 bases remaining between them. The CDR3 bases are TGCAGTGCTAGAGATCACGGGGGAGGCAATCAGCCCCAGCATTTT. Protein: CSARDHGGGNQPQHF.

This clone occurred many times. The rearrangement joins TRBV27 to TRBJ1-5; TRBD1 is a possible D gene (5 bases). The CDR3 totals 14 residues. Looked up from germline, CDR1 is MNHEY and CDR2 is SMNVEV (reference sequence). V was trimmed by 5 bases and J by 3 bases, leaving 11 bases between them. This chain's CDR3 is CASSATGFNQPQHF. The CDR3 DNA reads TGTGCCAGCAGTGCCACAGGCTTCAATCAGCCCCAGCATTTT.

Only a few counts were recorded for this clone. A single base separates this from a much larger clone, so it may be a read error. The chain links TRBV5-5 to TRBJ2-6, with D tentatively TRBD1 (6 bases). The CDR3 consists of 14 residues. V shed 6 bases and J shed 1 base, with 8 bases lying between them. The germline V gene has CDR1 SGHKS and CDR2 YYEKEE (reference sequence). CDR3 sequence reads: CASNDRSGANVLTF. The CDR3 DNA follows: TGTGCCAGCAACGACAGGTCTGGGGCCAACGTCCTGACTTTC.

With regard to this clone: Sequence at one end of the junction differs from germline and may be a read error. Other DNA variants within this sample encode the same CDR3. The chain recombines TRBV6-4 with TRBJ2-3; TRBD2 is a possible D gene (7 bases). Germline lookup yields CDR1 MRHNA and CDR2 SNTAGT. This CDR3 spans 15 amino acids. Here the CDR3 DNA reads TGTGCCAGCAGTGACGGGGAGGGGGGCACAGATACACAGTATTTT. As protein: CASSDGEGGTDTQYF.

This clone was picked up many times. The rearrangement links TRBV7-6 to TRBJ2-1; D is undetermined. From germline, CDR1 is SGHVS and CDR2 FNYEAQ. The CDR3 is 14 amino acids. V lost 2 bases and J lost 7, with 12 bases in between. The CDR3 region has the DNA TGTGCCAGCAGCTTATTGGCGGCGTGGAATGAGCAGTTCTTC. Its translation is CASSLLAAWNEQFF.